Listed here are 21 T cell receptor beta chains from one sample, sequenced in a study of shared clonotypes between healthy human individuals. Libraries were prepared by immunoSEQ multiplex PCR; TCRdb keeps only in-frame clonotypes and omits some of them. The repertoire holds just over 2,000,000 clones, with 95% as singletons. Material: naive CD4+ T cells sorted from blood. Subset indicated: CD45RA+ positively selected. All receptors derive from a man aged 18 to 29 in good health.

CDR3: CASSLLAGNEQYF. For the CDR3, the DNA is TGTGCCAGCAGCTTGCTAGCGGGAAACGAGCAGTACTTC. The genes are TRBV11-2 and TRBJ2-7; 9 positions agree with TRBD2. Trimming at V came to 3 bases and at J to 5 bases, leaving 2 bases not matched to a gene. This CDR3 contains 13 residues. Looked up from germline, CDR1 is SGHAT and CDR2 is FQNNGV.

This chain uses TRBV5-1 with TRBJ1-1; D unclear. Germline CDR1 SGHRS, CDR2 YFSETQ. Deletions cut 1 base from V and 0 bases from J, with 10 bases between. The CDR3 extends over 15 amino acids. This chain's CDR3 is CASSLLDFLNTEAFF. CDR3 DNA: TGCGCCAGCAGCTTGTTGGACTTTCTGAACACTGAAGCTTTCTTT. The entire variable domain, with the rest obtained from reference TRBV5-1 and TRBJ1-1, is as follows: KAGVTQTPRYLIKTRGQQVTLSCSPISGHRSVSWYQQTPGQGLQFLFEYFSETQRNKGNFPGRFSGRQFSNSRSEMNVSTLELGDSALYLCASSLLDFLNTEAFFGQGTRLTVV.

J is TRBJ2-6 and V is TRBV18; 9 positions match TRBD1. This CDR3 comprises 16 residues. V dropped 6 bases and J dropped 0; count of bases not matched to a gene: 3. The germline CDR1 and CDR2 sequences are KGHSH and LQKENI. The CDR3: CASSGTGTSGANVLTF. Here the CDR3 DNA reads TGTGCCAGCTCGGGGACAGGGACCTCTGGGGCCAACGTCCTGACTTTC.

The chain employs TRBV6-4 and TRBJ1-5, with no clear D. Germline V gives CDR1 MRHNA, CDR2 SNTAGT. This CDR3 has 13 residues. V lost 8 bases to trimming and J lost 2 bases, with 10 bases between them. The CDR3: CASAREGNQPQHF. CDR3 in DNA: TGTGCCAGCGCCCGGGAGGGCAATCAGCCCCAGCATTTT.

The CDR3 DNA sequence: TGTGCCAGCAGCGTAGGGGCTAGCGGATACACAGATACGCAGTATTTT. Translation gives CASSVGASGYTDTQYF. The genes are TRBV9 and TRBJ2-3; 7 nucleotides match TRBD2. CDR1 SGDLS and CDR2 YYNGEE come from the germline V gene. The CDR3 is made up of 16 amino acids. The V and J ends lost 0 bases and 2 bases, in that order; junction bases with no gene match: 6.

With regard to this clone: An end of the junction differs from the germline gene, which may be a read error. CDR3 DNA sequence: TGTGCCAGCAGTTACTCCACAGGGGGCCCTTTTGAATTT. Residues: CASSYSTGGPFEF. This rearrangement joins TRBV6-5 to TRBJ1-4, with TRBD1 identical over 9 bases. The CDR3 spans 13 residues. Germline V gene sequence: CDR1 MNHEY, CDR2 SVGAGI.

About this clone itself: Other DNA sequences within the sample encode an identical CDR3. The genes are TRBV30 and TRBJ2-7; 9 bases agree with TRBD1. V lost 5 bases, J lost 2 bases, and 1 base stayed unmatched. There are 12 residues in the CDR3. CDR1 and CDR2 (germline): GTSNPN, SVGIG (reference sequence). CDR3 protein: CAWRDRAYEQYF. As DNA, the CDR3 is TGTGCCTGGCGGGACAGGGCCTACGAGCAGTACTTC.

As regards this clone: Other DNA sequences in the same sample also yield this CDR3. The chain is built from TRBV18 and TRBJ1-4, with unresolved D. The CDR3 contains 15 residues. The V end lost 3 bases, the J end lost 0 bases, and 8 bases lay between the germline ends. Germline CDR1 KGHSH, CDR2 LQKENI. CDR3 DNA sequence: TGTGCCAGCTCACCGAGAGGAGCAACTAATGAAAAACTGTTTTTT. As protein: CASSPRGATNEKLFF. Together with reference TRBV18 and TRBJ1-4, the CDR3 gives the full variable domain: NAGVMQNPRHLVRRRGQEARLRCSPMKGHSHVYWYRQLPEEGLKFMVYLQKENIIDESGMPKERFSAEFPKEGPSILRIQQVVRGDSAAYFCASSPRGATNEKLFFGSGTQLSVL.

The rearrangement links TRBV11-2 to TRBJ1-4; D is perhaps TRBD1 (6 bases). The V and J ends lost 4 bases and 4 bases respectively, with 19 bases between them. The CDR3 totals 17 residues. Per the germline V gene, CDR1 is SGHAT and CDR2 is FQNNGV. CDR3 amino acids: CASSSPRGQRGNEKLFF. CDR3 bases: TGTGCCAGCAGCTCACCTCGCGGACAGAGGGGTAATGAAAAACTGTTTTTT.

This clone showed up just once. J is TRBJ2-7 and V is TRBV7-2; D is possibly TRBD1 or TRBD2 (5 bases each). CDR1 is SGHTA and CDR2 is FQGNSA in the germline V gene. V shed 5 bases and J shed 4 bases, with 12 bases lying between them. The CDR3 length is 13 residues. CDR3 amino acids: CASSPGARYEQYF. The CDR3 DNA sequence: TGTGCCAGCAGCCCCGGGGCTAGATACGAGCAGTACTTC.

V usage is TRBV5-1 and J usage is TRBJ2-1; TRBD2 might be the D (6 bases). The V end was cut by 1 base, the J end by 5 bases, with 25 bases between. The CDR3 runs to 19 residues. Germline CDR1 SGHRS, CDR2 YFSETQ. The CDR3 sequence is CASSLLLSTSWKRDNEQFF. The CDR3, as DNA: TGCGCCAGCAGCTTGTTACTTAGTACTAGCTGGAAAAGGGACAATGAGCAGTTCTTC. Drawing the rest from reference TRBV5-1 and TRBJ2-1, the complete variable domain is KAGVTQTPRYLIKTRGQQVTLSCSPISGHRSVSWYQQTPGQGLQFLFEYFSETQRNKGNFPGRFSGRQFSNSRSEMNVSTLELGDSALYLCASSLLLSTSWKRDNEQFFGPGTRLTVL.

With respect to this clone: At the DNA level, this CDR3 is encoded by other sequences in the same sample as well. The chain is built from TRBV5-4 and TRBJ2-3, with TRBD2 identical over 13 bases. Germline CDR1 SGHNT, CDR2 YYREEE (reference sequence). Unmatched junction bases numbered 6, after V lost 3 bases and J lost 5 bases. The CDR3 spans 16 residues. This CDR3 reads CASSSGLAGVGDTQYF. The CDR3 DNA is TGTGCCAGCAGCTCCGGACTAGCGGGAGTTGGAGATACGCAGTATTTT.

The chain carries TRBV11-2 and TRBJ2-3; TRBD2 matches 8 bases. The V gene's germline CDR1 is SGHAT and CDR2 FQNNGV. The CDR3 is made up of 15 amino acids. With 2 bases clipped from V and 1 base from J, the junction kept 2 bases outside the gene matches. The CDR3 loop reads CASSLRGGGTDTQYF. The CDR3 nucleotides read TGTGCCAGCAGCTTACGGGGGGGTGGCACAGATACGCAGTATTTT.

The V and J genes are TRBV19 and TRBJ1-3; D is possibly TRBD1 (6 bases). The CDR3 runs 15 residues. The V gene's germline CDR1 is LNHDA and CDR2 SQIVND (reference sequence). Trimming stripped 7 bases from V and 4 bases from J, with 17 bases between. CDR3 sequence: CASTPAGARGNTIYF. As DNA, the CDR3 is TGTGCCAGTACCCCAGCAGGGGCCAGGGGAAACACCATATATTTT. Drawing the rest from reference TRBV19 and TRBJ1-3, the complete variable domain is DGGITQSPKYLFRKEGQNVTLSCEQNLNHDAMYWYRQDPGQGLRLIYYSQIVNDFQKGDIAEGYSVSREKKESFPLTVTSAQKNPTAFYLCASTPAGARGNTIYFGEGSWLTVV.

J is TRBJ2-5 and V is TRBV10-3; D remains ambiguous. Germline V gene sequence: CDR1 ENHRY, CDR2 SYGVKD. The CDR3 consists of 13 residues. V shed 4 bases and J shed 2 bases, with 8 bases lying between them. The CDR3, as DNA: TGTGCCATCAGTGCGACCAGTCAAGAGACCCAGTACTTC. This codes for CAISATSQETQYF.

This chain connects TRBV18 to TRBJ1-6; unclear D gene. Trimming removed 3 bases from V and 5 bases from J, with 8 bases in between. Germline CDR1 reads KGHSH; CDR2 reads LQKENI. CDR3 length equals 14 residues. DNA for the CDR3: TGTGCCAGCTCACCTCTGGAGGATAATTCACCCCTCCACTTT. Its protein product is CASSPLEDNSPLHF.

This sequence joins TRBV7-3 and TRBJ2-1, with TRBD2 identical over 15 bases. The CDR3 totals 19 residues. With 5 bases clipped from V and 4 bases from J, the junction kept 12 bases outside the gene matches. Germline loops: CDR1 SGHTA, CDR2 FQGTGA. The CDR3 protein is CASSPRTSGGAGSYNEQFF. Here the CDR3 DNA reads TGTGCCAGCAGCCCGAGGACTAGCGGGGGGGCCGGATCGTACAATGAGCAGTTCTTC.

V usage is TRBV19 and J usage is TRBJ1-2; D possibly corresponds to TRBD1 (5 bases). From germline, CDR1 is LNHDA and CDR2 SQIVND (reference sequence). The CDR3 sequence is 13 residues long. The V gene lost 6 bases and the J gene lost 8 bases, with 16 bases spanning the gap. The CDR3 region is CASSPGAGGGYTF. The CDR3 DNA is TGTGCCAGTAGCCCCGGGGCAGGCGGGGGCTACACCTTC.

This chain connects TRBV30 to TRBJ2-7; D is perhaps TRBD1 (6 bases). Trimming took 7 bases from V and 0 from J, leaving 13 bases between them. There are 13 residues in the CDR3. Germline assignment: CDR1 GTSNPN and CDR2 SVGIG (reference sequence). The CDR3 region is CAYTTGPSYEQYF. CDR3 sequence (DNA): TGTGCCTACACGACAGGCCCCTCCTACGAGCAGTACTTC.

The chain combines TRBV28 with TRBJ2-7; possible D gene TRBD1, 5 bases. Trimming removed 5 bases from V and 2 bases from J, with 16 bases in between. This CDR3 has 15 amino acids. CDR1 MDHEN and CDR2 SYDVKM come from the germline V gene. The CDR3 loop is CASSPSGKSAYEQYF. The CDR3 nucleotides are TGTGCCAGCAGTCCATCAGGGAAGAGCGCCTACGAGCAGTACTTC.

V usage is TRBV2 and J usage is TRBJ2-7, with a tentative D call TRBD2 (6 bases). V shed 8 bases and J shed 3 bases, with 8 bases lying between them. Germline V gives CDR1 SNHLY, CDR2 FYNNEI. This CDR3 has 11 amino acids. The CDR3 sequence is CASRRDYEQYF. The DNA of the CDR3 is TGTGCCAGCCGGAGGGACTACGAGCAGTACTTC.